A single sample gave rise to the 8 T cell receptor beta chains below, sequenced in a study of T cell responses to AZD1222 COVID-19 vaccine. Clones were sequenced by immunoSEQ multiplex PCR, and TCRdb holds only the in-frame ones, with some missing. The sample consists of about 180,000 clones, approximately 94% of them appearing once. The sequencing used peripheral blood, collected 28 days after the second AZD1222 dose. The receptors were gathered from an adult who received the AZD1222 COVID-19 vaccine.

This chain links TRBV3-1 (or the pseudogene TRBV3-2) with TRBJ2-7, with 7 bases that match TRBD1. The junction had 18 bases not matched to a gene; V was cut back by 4 bases and J by 3 bases. Germline V gene sequence: CDR1 LGHDT, CDR2 YNNKEL (reference sequence). The CDR3 is 18 residues long. The CDR3 here is CASSPVLGTNRGDYEQYF. For the CDR3, the DNA is TGTGCCAGCAGCCCCGTCCTAGGGACCAACAGGGGCGACTACGAGCAGTACTTC.

The rearrangement joins TRBV5-1 to TRBJ1-2, with 11 bases that match TRBD1. J lost 4 bases, V lost 4 bases, and 9 bases had no gene match. Germline CDR1 and CDR2: SGHRS and YFSETQ. The CDR3 has 16 residues. CDR3 bases: TGCGCCAGCAGCCGAAGGACAGGGGGCGCAGGCTATGGCTACACCTTC. It encodes CASSRRTGGAGYGYTF. Full variable domain (outside the CDR3, taken from reference TRBV5-1 and TRBJ1-2): KAGVTQTPRYLIKTRGQQVTLSCSPISGHRSVSWYQQTPGQGLQFLFEYFSETQRNKGNFPGRFSGRQFSNSRSEMNVSTLELGDSALYLCASSRRTGGAGYGYTFGSGTRLTVV.

The gene calls are TRBV30 and TRBJ2-3, with 9 positions matching TRBD1. Germline V lookup: CDR1 GTSNPN, CDR2 SVGIG (reference sequence). V lost 2 bases and J lost 4; bases outside the gene matches: 4. The CDR3 covers 14 residues. CDR3 coding DNA: TGTGCCTGGAGTCTGGACAGGGGTGCAGATACGCAGTATTTT. Its translation is CAWSLDRGADTQYF. Looking up the rest from reference TRBV30 and TRBJ2-3 gives the full variable domain: SQTIHQWPATLVQPVGSPLSLECTVEGTSNPNLYWYRQAAGRGLQLLFYSVGIGQISSEVPQNLSASRPQDRQFILSSKKLLLSDSGFYLCAWSLDRGADTQYFGPGTRLTVL.

CDR3 sequence (DNA): TGTGCCAGCAGTTTATATAGGACAGGGGTCAATCAGCCCCAGCATTTT. It yields the protein CASSLYRTGVNQPQHF. This sequence joins TRBV27 and TRBJ1-5, with 9 bases fitting TRBD1. The CDR3 has 16 residues. Per the germline V gene, CDR1 is MNHEY and CDR2 is SMNVEV (reference sequence). V lost 1 base and J lost 3; bases outside the gene matches: 4.

This chain connects TRBV20-1 to TRBJ2-7, with D uncertain. In germline, CDR1 is DFQATT, CDR2 SNEGSKA (reference sequence). V shed 3 bases and J shed 3 bases, with 18 bases lying between them. CDR3 length: 15 amino acids. The CDR3 DNA sequence: TGCAGTGCTAGTGGCGTCGAAACTGGGATCTACGAGCAGTACTTC. Translated, it gives CSASGVETGIYEQYF.

This clone has a single count. V gene TRBV19 combines with J gene TRBJ1-1; tentatively, D is TRBD1 (5 bases). From germline, CDR1 is LNHDA and CDR2 SQIVND (reference sequence). Trimming cost V 3 bases and J 0 bases, with 8 bases left between them. The CDR3 spans 14 residues. The CDR3: CASSIGRVNTEAFF. The CDR3 DNA reads TGTGCCAGTAGTATCGGCAGGGTGAACACTGAAGCTTTCTTT. Full variable domain (remainder filled in from reference TRBV19 and TRBJ1-1): DGGITQSPKYLFRKEGQNVTLSCEQNLNHDAMYWYRQDPGQGLRLIYYSQIVNDFQKGDIAEGYSVSREKKESFPLTVTSAQKNPTAFYLCASSIGRVNTEAFFGQGTRLTVV.

V and J are TRBV5-1 and TRBJ1-1; tentatively, D is TRBD1 (5 bases). Germline V lookup: CDR1 SGHRS, CDR2 YFSETQ. The CDR3 sequence is 16 residues long. V dropped 3 bases and J dropped 2 bases, with 17 bases sitting between them. The CDR3 is CASSYYSGRLNTEAFF. For the CDR3, the DNA is TGCGCCAGCAGCTATTATTCAGGGAGATTAAACACTGAAGCTTTCTTT. The full variable domain, completed using reference TRBV5-1 and TRBJ1-1, is KAGVTQTPRYLIKTRGQQVTLSCSPISGHRSVSWYQQTPGQGLQFLFEYFSETQRNKGNFPGRFSGRQFSNSRSEMNVSTLELGDSALYLCASSYYSGRLNTEAFFGQGTRLTVV.

This sequence joins TRBV18 and TRBJ1-2; 7 nucleotides line up with TRBD1. With 3 bases clipped from V and 8 bases from J, the junction kept 9 bases outside the gene matches. Germline CDR1 reads KGHSH; CDR2 reads LQKENI. The CDR3 extends over 14 amino acids. This CDR3 reads CASSPERGPRGYTF. CDR3 bases: TGTGCCAGCTCACCCGAGAGGGGGCCACGAGGCTACACCTTC. Variable domain in full (rest from reference TRBV18 and TRBJ1-2): NAGVMQNPRHLVRRRGQEARLRCSPMKGHSHVYWYRQLPEEGLKFMVYLQKENIIDESGMPKERFSAEFPKEGPSILRIQQVVRGDSAAYFCASSPERGPRGYTFGSGTRLTVV.